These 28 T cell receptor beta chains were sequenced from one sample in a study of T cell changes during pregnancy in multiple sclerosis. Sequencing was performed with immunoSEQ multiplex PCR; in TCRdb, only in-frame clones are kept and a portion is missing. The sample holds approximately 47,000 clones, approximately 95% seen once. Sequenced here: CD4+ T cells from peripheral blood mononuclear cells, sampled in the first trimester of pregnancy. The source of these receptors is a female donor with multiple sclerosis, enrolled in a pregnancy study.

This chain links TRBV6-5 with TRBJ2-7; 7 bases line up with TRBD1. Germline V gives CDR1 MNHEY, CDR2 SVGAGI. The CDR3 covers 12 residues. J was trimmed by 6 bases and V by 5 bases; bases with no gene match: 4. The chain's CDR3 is CASSRDRVEQYF. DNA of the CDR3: TGTGCCAGCAGTCGCGACAGGGTCGAGCAGTACTTC.

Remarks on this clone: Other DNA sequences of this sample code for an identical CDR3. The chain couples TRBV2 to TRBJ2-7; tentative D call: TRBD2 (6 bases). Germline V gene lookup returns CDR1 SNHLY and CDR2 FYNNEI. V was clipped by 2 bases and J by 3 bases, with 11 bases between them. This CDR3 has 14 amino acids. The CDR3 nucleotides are TGTGCCAGCAGTGAAAGGCAGGGACTCTACGAGCAGTACTTC. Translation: CASSERQGLYEQYF.

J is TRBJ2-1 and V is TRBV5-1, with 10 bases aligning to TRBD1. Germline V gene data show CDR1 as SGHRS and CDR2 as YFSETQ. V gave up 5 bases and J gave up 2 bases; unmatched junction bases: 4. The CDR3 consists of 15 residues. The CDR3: CASRLGTGAYNEQFF. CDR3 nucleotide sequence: TGCGCCAGCAGACTGGGGACAGGGGCCTACAATGAGCAGTTCTTC.

This chain's CDR3 is CASSLSSGTYEQYF. CDR3 in DNA: TGTGCCAGCAGCTTGTCTAGCGGAACCTACGAGCAGTACTTC. The J gene is TRBJ2-7, the V gene TRBV7-9, with TRBD2 identical over 7 bases. The CDR3 spans 14 residues. The junction had 4 bases not matched to a gene; V was cut back by 3 bases and J by 2 bases. Germline CDR1 and CDR2: SEHNR and FQNEAQ (reference sequence). Variable domain in full (rest from reference TRBV7-9 and TRBJ2-7): DTGVSQNPRHKITKRGQNVTFRCDPISEHNRLYWYRQTLGQGPEFLTYFQNEAQLEKSRLLSDRFSAERPKGSFSTLEIQRTEQGDSAMYLCASSLSSGTYEQYFGPGTRLTVT.

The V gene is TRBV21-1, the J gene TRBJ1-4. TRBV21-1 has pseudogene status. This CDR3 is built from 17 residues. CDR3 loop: CASTLAASPGTNEKLFF. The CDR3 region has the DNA TGTGCCAGCACCCTGGCGGCGTCCCCTGGGACTAATGAAAAACTGTTTTTT.

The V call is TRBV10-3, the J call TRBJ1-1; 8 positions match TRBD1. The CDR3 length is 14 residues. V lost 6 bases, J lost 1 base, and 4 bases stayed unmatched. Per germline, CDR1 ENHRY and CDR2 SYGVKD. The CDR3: CAIRQGTGNTEAFF. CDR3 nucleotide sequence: TGTGCCATCAGGCAAGGGACAGGGAACACTGAAGCTTTCTTT.

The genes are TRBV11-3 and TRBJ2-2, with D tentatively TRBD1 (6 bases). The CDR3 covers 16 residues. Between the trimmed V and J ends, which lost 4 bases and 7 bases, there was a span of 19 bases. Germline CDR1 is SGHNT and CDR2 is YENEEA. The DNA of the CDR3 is TGTGCCAGCAGCTACATCTCCTCGACAGGCGGCGGGGAGCTGTTTTTT. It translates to CASSYISSTGGGELFF.

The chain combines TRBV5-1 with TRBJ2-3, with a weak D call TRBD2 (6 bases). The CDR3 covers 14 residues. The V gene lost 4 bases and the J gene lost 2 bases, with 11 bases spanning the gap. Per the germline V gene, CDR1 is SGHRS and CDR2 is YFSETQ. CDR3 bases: TGCGCCAGCAGCCCAGCGGGCTACACAGATACGCAGTATTTT. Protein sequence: CASSPAGYTDTQYF.

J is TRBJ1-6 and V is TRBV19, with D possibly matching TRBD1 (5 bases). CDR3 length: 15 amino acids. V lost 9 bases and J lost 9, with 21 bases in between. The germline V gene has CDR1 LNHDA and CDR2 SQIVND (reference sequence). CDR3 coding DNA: TGTGCCAGCGATTCCGGGGGGTTAGGTGTTTCACCCCTCCACTTT. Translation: CASDSGGLGVSPLHF.

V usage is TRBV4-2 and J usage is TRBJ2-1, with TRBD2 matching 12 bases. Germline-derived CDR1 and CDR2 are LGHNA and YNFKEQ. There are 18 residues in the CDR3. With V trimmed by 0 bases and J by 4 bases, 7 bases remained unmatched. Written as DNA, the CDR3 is TGTGCCAGCAGCCAAGATGGGCTAGCGGGGGGGTGGTACAATGAGCAGTTCTTC. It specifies CASSQDGLAGGWYNEQFF.

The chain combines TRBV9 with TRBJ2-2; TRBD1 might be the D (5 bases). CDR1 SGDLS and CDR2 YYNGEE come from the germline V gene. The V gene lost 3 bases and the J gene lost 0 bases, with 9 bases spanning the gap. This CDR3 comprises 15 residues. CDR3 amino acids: CASSEGFANTGELFF. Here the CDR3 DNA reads TGTGCCAGCAGCGAGGGGTTCGCGAACACCGGGGAGCTGTTTTTT.

The chain's CDR3 is CASSLEQGRGAGYGYTF. CDR3 in DNA: TGTGCCAGCAGCTTGGAACAGGGTCGAGGGGCAGGCTATGGCTACACCTTC. The chain recombines TRBV5-4 with TRBJ1-2; a possible D gene is TRBD1 (6 bases). Trimming removed 0 bases at V and 4 bases at J, with 19 bases between. There are 17 residues in the CDR3. Germline V lookup: CDR1 SGHNT, CDR2 YYREEE (reference sequence).

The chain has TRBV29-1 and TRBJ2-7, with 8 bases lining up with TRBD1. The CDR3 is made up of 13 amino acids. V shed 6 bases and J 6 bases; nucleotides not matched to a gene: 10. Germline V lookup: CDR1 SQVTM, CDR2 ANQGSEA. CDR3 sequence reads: CSVPTGVGSEQYF. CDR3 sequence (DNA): TGCAGCGTCCCGACAGGGGTAGGGTCCGAGCAGTACTTC.

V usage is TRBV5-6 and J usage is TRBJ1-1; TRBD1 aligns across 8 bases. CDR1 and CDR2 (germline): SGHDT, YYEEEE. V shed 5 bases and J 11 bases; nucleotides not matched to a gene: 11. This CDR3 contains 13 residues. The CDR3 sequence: CASSIGTGFVAFF. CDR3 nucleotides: TGTGCCAGCAGTATAGGGACAGGCTTTGTTGCTTTCTTT.

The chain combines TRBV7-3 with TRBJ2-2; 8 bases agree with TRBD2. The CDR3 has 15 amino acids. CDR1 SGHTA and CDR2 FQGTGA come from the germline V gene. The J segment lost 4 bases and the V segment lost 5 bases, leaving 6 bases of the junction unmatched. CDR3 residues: CASSPLGGGTGELFF. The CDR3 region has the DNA TGTGCCAGCAGCCCCCTCGGGGGGGGCACCGGGGAGCTGTTTTTT. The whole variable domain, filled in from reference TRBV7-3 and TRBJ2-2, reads GAGVSQTPSNKVTEKGKYVELRCDPISGHTALYWYRQSLGQGPEFLIYFQGTGAADDSGLPNDRFFAVRPEGSVSTLKIQRTERGDSAVYLCASSPLGGGTGELFFGEGSRLTVL.

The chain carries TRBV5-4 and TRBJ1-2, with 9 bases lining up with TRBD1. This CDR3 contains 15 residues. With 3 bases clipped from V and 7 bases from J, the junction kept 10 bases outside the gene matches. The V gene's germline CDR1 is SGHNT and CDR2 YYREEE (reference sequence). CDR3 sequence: CASSSALQGASGYTF. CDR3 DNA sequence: TGTGCCAGCAGCTCAGCCTTACAGGGGGCAAGTGGCTACACCTTC.

This chain's CDR3 is CASIPSPADRAKQPQHF. DNA for the CDR3: TGTGCCAGCATCCCAAGCCCTGCGGACAGGGCGAAGCAGCCCCAGCATTTT. This chain joins TRBV5-8 and TRBJ1-5; 8 nucleotides match TRBD1. The germline V gene has CDR1 SGHTS and CDR2 YDEGEE. The trim removed 6 bases at V and 7 bases at J, leaving 18 bases unmatched. This CDR3 contains 17 residues. The complete variable domain, with remaining parts taken from reference TRBV5-8 and TRBJ1-5, reads EAGVTQSPTHLIKTRGQQATLRCSPISGHTSVYWYQQALGLGLQFLLWYDEGEERNRGNFPPRFSGRQFPNYSSELNVNALELEDSALYLCASIPSPADRAKQPQHFGDGTRLSIL.

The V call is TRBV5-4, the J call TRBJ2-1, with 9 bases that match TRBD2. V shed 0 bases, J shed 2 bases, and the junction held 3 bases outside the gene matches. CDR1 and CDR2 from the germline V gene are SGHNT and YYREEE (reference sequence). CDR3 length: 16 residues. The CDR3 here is CASSLGSGGPYNEQFF. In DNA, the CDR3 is TGTGCCAGCAGCTTGGGTAGCGGGGGCCCCTACAATGAGCAGTTCTTC.

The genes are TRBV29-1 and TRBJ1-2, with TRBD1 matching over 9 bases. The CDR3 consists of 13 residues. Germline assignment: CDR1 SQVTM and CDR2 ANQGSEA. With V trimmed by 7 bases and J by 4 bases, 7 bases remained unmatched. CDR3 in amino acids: CSARDREPYGYTF. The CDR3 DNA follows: TGCAGCGCCCGGGACAGGGAACCCTATGGCTACACCTTC.

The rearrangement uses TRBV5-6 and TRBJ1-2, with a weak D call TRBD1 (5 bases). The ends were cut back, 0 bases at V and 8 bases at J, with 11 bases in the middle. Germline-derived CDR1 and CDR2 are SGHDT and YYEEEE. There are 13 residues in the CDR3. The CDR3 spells CASSLAAGYGYTF. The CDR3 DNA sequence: TGTGCCAGCAGCTTGGCTGCAGGGTACGGCTACACCTTC. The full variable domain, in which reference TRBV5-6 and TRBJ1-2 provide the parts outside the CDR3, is DAGVTQSPTHLIKTRGQQVTLRCSPKSGHDTVSWYQQALGQGPQFIFQYYEEEERQRGNFPDRFSGHQFPNYSSELNVNALLLGDSALYLCASSLAAGYGYTFGSGTRLTVV.

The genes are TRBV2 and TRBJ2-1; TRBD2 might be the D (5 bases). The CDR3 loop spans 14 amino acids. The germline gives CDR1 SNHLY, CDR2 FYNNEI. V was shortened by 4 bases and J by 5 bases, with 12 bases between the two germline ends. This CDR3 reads CASSVWPGNNEQFF. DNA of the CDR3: TGTGCCAGCAGTGTCTGGCCCGGGAACAATGAGCAGTTCTTC.

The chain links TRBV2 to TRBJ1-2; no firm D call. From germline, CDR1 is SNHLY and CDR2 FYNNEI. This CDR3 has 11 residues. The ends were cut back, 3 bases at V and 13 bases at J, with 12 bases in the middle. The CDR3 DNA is TGTGCCAGCAGTGACAGGAGGTGTCCCACCTTC. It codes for CASSDRRCPTF.

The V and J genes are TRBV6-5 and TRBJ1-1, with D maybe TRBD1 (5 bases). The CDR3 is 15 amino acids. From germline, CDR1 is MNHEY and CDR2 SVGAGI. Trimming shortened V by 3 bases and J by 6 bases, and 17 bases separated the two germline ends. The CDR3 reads CASSYPGMAWSEAFF. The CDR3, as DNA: TGTGCCAGCAGTTATCCAGGGATGGCATGGTCTGAAGCTTTCTTT.

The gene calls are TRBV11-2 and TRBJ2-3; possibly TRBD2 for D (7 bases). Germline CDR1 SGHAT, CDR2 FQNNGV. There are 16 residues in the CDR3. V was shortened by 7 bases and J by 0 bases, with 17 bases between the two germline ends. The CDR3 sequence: CASTFPRGASTDTQYF. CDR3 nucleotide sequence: TGTGCCAGCACCTTCCCCCGGGGGGCCAGCACAGATACGCAGTATTTT.

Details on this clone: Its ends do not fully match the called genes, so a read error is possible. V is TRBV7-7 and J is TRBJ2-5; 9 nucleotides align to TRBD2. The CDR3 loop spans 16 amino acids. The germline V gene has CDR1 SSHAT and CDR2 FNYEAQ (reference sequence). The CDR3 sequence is CASSLAGAGGQETQYF. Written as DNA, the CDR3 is TGTGCTAGCAGCTTAGCTGGTGCGGGGGGGCAAGAGACCCAGTACTTC.

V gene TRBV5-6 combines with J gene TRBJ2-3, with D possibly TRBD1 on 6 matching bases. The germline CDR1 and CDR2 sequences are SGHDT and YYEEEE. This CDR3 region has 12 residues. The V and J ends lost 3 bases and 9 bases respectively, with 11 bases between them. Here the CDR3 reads CASSWGLGTQYF. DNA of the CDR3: TGTGCCAGCAGCTGGGGGCTAGGAACGCAGTATTTT. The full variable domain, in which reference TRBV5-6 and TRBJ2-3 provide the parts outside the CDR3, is DAGVTQSPTHLIKTRGQQVTLRCSPKSGHDTVSWYQQALGQGPQFIFQYYEEEERQRGNFPDRFSGHQFPNYSSELNVNALLLGDSALYLCASSWGLGTQYFGPGTRLTVL.

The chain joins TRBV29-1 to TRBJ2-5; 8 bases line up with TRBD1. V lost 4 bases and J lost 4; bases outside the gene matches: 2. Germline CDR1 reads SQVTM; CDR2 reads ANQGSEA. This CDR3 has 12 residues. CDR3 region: CSVVTGGETQYF. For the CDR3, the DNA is TGCAGCGTTGTCACAGGGGGAGAGACCCAGTACTTC.

The CDR3 loop is CASSSAMVGLGETQYF. In DNA form, the CDR3 reads TGTGCCAGCAGCTCGGCAATGGTGGGGCTTGGAGAGACCCAGTACTTC. The rearrangement joins TRBV5-4 to TRBJ2-5; TRBD1 is a possible D gene (5 bases). Germline CDR1 SGHNT, CDR2 YYREEE (reference sequence). The CDR3 is 16 residues long. With 3 bases removed from V and 4 bases from J, the gap between germline ends came to 19 bases.